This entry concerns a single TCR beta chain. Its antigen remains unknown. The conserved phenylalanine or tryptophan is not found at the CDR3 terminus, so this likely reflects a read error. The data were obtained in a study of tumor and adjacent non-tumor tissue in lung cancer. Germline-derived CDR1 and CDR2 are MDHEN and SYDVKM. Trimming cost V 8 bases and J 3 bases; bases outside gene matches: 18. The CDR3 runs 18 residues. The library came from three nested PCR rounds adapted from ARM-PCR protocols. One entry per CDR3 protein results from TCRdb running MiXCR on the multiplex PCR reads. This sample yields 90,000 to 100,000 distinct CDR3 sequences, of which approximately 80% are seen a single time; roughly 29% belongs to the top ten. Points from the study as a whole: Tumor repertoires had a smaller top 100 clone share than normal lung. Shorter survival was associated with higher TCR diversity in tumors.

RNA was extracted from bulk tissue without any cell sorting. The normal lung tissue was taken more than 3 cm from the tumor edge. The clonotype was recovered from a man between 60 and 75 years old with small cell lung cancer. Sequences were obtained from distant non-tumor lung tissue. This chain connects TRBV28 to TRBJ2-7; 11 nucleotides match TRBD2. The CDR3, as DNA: TGTGCCAGCTTAAGCGGGGGGTTGACTAGCGGGGTGGGCTACGAGCAGTACCTC. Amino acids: CASLSGGLTSGVGYEQYL.